This T cell receptor (beta chain) was recovered during a study of shared clonotypes between healthy human individuals. Study-level information: There were three CD4 naive, three CD4 memory, two CD8 naive and one CD8 memory plates per donor. Study results and caveats: It was observed that approximately 5% of naive CD4 clonotypes were shared across several donors.

As concerns this clone: The antigen is undetermined.

The assay used deep level. The sorted-subset replicate PCRs were given about 200 ng DNA, which is tens of thousands of T cell genomes. Clones were read by immunoSEQ multiplex PCR, and TCRdb kept only the in-frame ones, dropping some. The sample yields some 900,000 clones, approximately 80% seen once. The CDR3 runs to 15 residues. V was trimmed by 5 bases and J by 0 bases, leaving 12 bases between them. The germline CDR1 and CDR2 sequences are SGHRS and YFSETQ. Sequencing input: memory CD4+ T cells sorted from blood. Subset reported: CD45RA-negative fraction. This sequence joins TRBV5-1 and TRBJ1-3; D ambiguous. The origin of this receptor is a man between 18 and 35 years old in good health. CDR3 sequence reads: CASREGTSSGNTIYF. The CDR3 nucleotides are TGCGCCAGCAGAGAGGGTACAAGCTCTGGAAACACCATATATTTT.